Each of the 22 T cell receptor beta chains below was sequenced from the same sample in a study of radiation and T cells in renal cell carcinoma. Described time point: baseline pretreatment blood. Treatment noted: 15 Gy SBRT to primary tumor, nephrectomy 4 weeks later. Clones were sequenced by immunoSEQ multiplex PCR, and TCRdb holds only the in-frame ones, with some missing. The table lists about 95,000 clones, about 86% of them singletons. Material: blood, obtained from a patient whose treatment included radiotherapy and nephrectomy. Every receptor here comes from a man in his fifties or sixties with renal cell carcinoma.

CDR3 coding DNA: TGTGCCAGCTGGGGGCTAGCGGGGACCTACGAGCAGTACTTC. This codes for CASWGLAGTYEQYF. The V gene is TRBV6-1, the J gene TRBJ2-7; TRBD2 aligns across 9 bases. This CDR3 comprises 14 residues. CDR1 MNHNS and CDR2 SASEGT come from the germline V gene. Germline trimming cut 8 bases from V and 2 bases from J; bases unmatched to any gene: 7.

This clone was counted a few times. V is TRBV4-3 and J is TRBJ2-7; TRBD2 aligns across 11 bases. The ends lost 3 bases at V and 3 bases at J; junction bases unmatched: 4. The CDR3 is made up of 15 amino acids. Germline lookup yields CDR1 LGHNA and CDR2 YSLEER. CDR3 bases: TGCGCCAGCAGCCAGCTAGCGGGGGGTTTCTACGAGCAGTACTTC. Protein: CASSQLAGGFYEQYF.

This chain links TRBV27 with TRBJ1-1; D is uncertain. V dropped 0 bases and J dropped 11 bases, with 16 bases sitting between them. CDR3 length: 14 amino acids. Germline assignment: CDR1 MNHEY and CDR2 SMNVEV (reference sequence). The chain's CDR3 is CASSLSAQKGEAFF. CDR3 sequence (DNA): TGTGCCAGCAGTTTATCTGCCCAAAAGGGTGAGGCTTTCTTT.

This chain connects TRBV5-1 to TRBJ2-5, with 10 bases matching TRBD1. CDR3 length: 15 residues. Germline-derived CDR1 and CDR2 are SGHRS and YFSETQ. The trim removed 0 bases at V and 3 bases at J, leaving 2 bases unmatched. The CDR3 region is CASSLAGTGEETQYF. The CDR3 DNA reads as TGCGCCAGCAGCTTGGCCGGGACAGGGGAAGAGACCCAGTACTTC.

The chain is built from TRBV7-2 and TRBJ2-5, with D tentatively TRBD2 (5 bases). Trimming left V 0 bases short and J 9 bases short, with 17 bases between. The germline gives CDR1 SGHTA, CDR2 FQGNSA. CDR3 length: 15 amino acids. CDR3 coding DNA: TGTGCCAGCAGCTTAGCGCTGTCGGGGAACGTGGCCCAGTACTTC. This sequence encodes CASSLALSGNVAQYF.

The V and J genes are TRBV28 and TRBJ2-7; D is possibly TRBD2 (6 bases). The V end was cut by 3 bases, the J end by 8 bases, with 11 bases between. CDR3 length: 12 amino acids. The germline V gene encodes CDR1 MDHEN and CDR2 SYDVKM. CDR3 sequence reads: CASSFRGTQQYF. CDR3 in DNA: TGTGCCAGCAGTTTTCGGGGGACCCAGCAGTACTTC.

The genes are TRBV30 and TRBJ2-5, with TRBD1 identical over 8 bases. The germline V gene has CDR1 GTSNPN and CDR2 SVGIG (reference sequence). Trimming at V came to 5 bases and at J to 8 bases, leaving 7 bases not matched to a gene. The CDR3 spans 12 residues. The CDR3 here is CAWGGQGPTQYF. CDR3 coding DNA: TGTGCCTGGGGAGGACAGGGTCCCACCCAGTACTTC.

This rearrangement joins TRBV7-8 to TRBJ1-1; D is ambiguous. Germline V gene data show CDR1 as SGHVS and CDR2 as FQNEAQ. The CDR3 totals 14 residues. V was pared by 5 bases and J by 0 bases, with 10 bases between. The CDR3 DNA reads as TGTGCCAGCAGCGTCCGGGGAATGAACACTGAAGCTTTCTTT. Translating it yields CASSVRGMNTEAFF.

In regard to this clone: Other DNA sequences within the sample encode an identical CDR3. The gene calls are TRBV6-5 and TRBJ2-7, with 10 bases lining up with TRBD1. Germline CDR1 and CDR2: MNHEY and SVGAGI. The CDR3 is 14 amino acids. V shed 0 bases and J 4 bases; nucleotides not matched to a gene: 0. The CDR3 DNA sequence: TGTGCCAGCAGTTACTCGGGACAGGGGTACGAGCAGTACTTC. Translation: CASSYSGQGYEQYF.

The chain has TRBV5-1 and TRBJ1-4, with 7 bases that match TRBD1. The CDR3 runs to 15 residues. V was clipped by 0 bases and J by 4 bases; unmatched bases: 3. CDR1 SGHRS and CDR2 YFSETQ come from the germline V gene. The CDR3 loop is CASSLEGQSNEKLFF. The CDR3 bases are TGCGCCAGCAGCTTGGAGGGACAGAGTAATGAAAAACTGTTTTTT.

This chain uses TRBV6-1 with TRBJ2-7, with 8 bases aligning to TRBD1. The CDR3 spans 15 residues. Germline lookup yields CDR1 MNHNS and CDR2 SASEGT. Trimming took 4 bases from V and 4 from J; bases not matched to a gene: 9. Here the CDR3 DNA reads TGTGCCAGCAGTGCCGGCCGGACAGGGAGGTACGAGCAGTACTTC. It specifies CASSAGRTGRYEQYF.

The rearrangement links TRBV5-1 to TRBJ2-1; 10 nucleotides line up with TRBD2. This CDR3 has 17 amino acids. Germline V gene lookup returns CDR1 SGHRS and CDR2 YFSETQ. V was pared by 1 base and J by 0 bases, with 4 bases of the junction left unmatched. In DNA form, the CDR3 reads TGCGCCAGCAGCTTGTTCGCTAGCGGGAGCTCCTACAATGAGCAGTTCTTC. This translates into CASSLFASGSSYNEQFF. Complete variable domain (other parts from reference TRBV5-1 and TRBJ2-1): KAGVTQTPRYLIKTRGQQVTLSCSPISGHRSVSWYQQTPGQGLQFLFEYFSETQRNKGNFPGRFSGRQFSNSRSEMNVSTLELGDSALYLCASSLFASGSSYNEQFFGPGTRLTVL.

This chain connects TRBV18 to TRBJ1-1, with TRBD1 identical over 7 bases. CDR1 and CDR2 from the germline V gene are KGHSH and LQKENI. The V segment lost 2 bases and the J segment 7 bases; nucleotides outside the gene matches: 7. The CDR3 totals 14 residues. CDR3 DNA: TGTGCCAGCTCACCAACCTCCGGGACAGTTGAAGCTTTCTTT. It translates to CASSPTSGTVEAFF.

The chain links TRBV20-1 to TRBJ2-5, with D hard to call. The CDR3 loop spans 11 amino acids. Looked up from germline, CDR1 is DFQATT and CDR2 is SNEGSKA (reference sequence). V was cut by 0 bases and J by 2 bases, with 1 base left in between. The DNA of the CDR3 is TGCAGTGCTAGAGAACAAGAGACCCAGTACTTC. This encodes CSAREQETQYF.

The V gene is TRBV2, the J gene TRBJ1-4; 9 bases match TRBD1. The V gene end was trimmed by 3 bases and the J gene end by 6 bases; junction bases not matched to a gene: 2. This CDR3 contains 14 residues. The germline V gene has CDR1 SNHLY and CDR2 FYNNEI. The CDR3: CASSDGQGYEKLFF. The CDR3, as DNA: TGTGCCAGCAGTGACGGACAGGGGTATGAAAAACTGTTTTTT.

This sequence joins TRBV5-1 and TRBJ2-3; either TRBD1 or TRBD2 may fit D (5 bases each). This CDR3 has 16 amino acids. Germline V gene data show CDR1 as SGHRS and CDR2 as YFSETQ. With 1 base removed from V and 4 bases from J, the gap between germline ends came to 16 bases. CDR3 coding DNA: TGCGCCAGCAGCTTGTCTGGCCAGGGAGTGCCAGATACGCAGTATTTT. Translation: CASSLSGQGVPDTQYF.

The chain combines TRBV7-9 with TRBJ2-7; TRBD1 agrees at 7 bases. J lost 2 bases, V lost 1 base, and 5 bases had no gene match. CDR1 SEHNR and CDR2 FQNEAQ come from the germline V gene (reference sequence). CDR3 length equals 15 residues. CDR3 residues: CASSLEVQGAYEQYF. The CDR3 region has the DNA TGTGCCAGCAGCTTAGAGGTCCAGGGGGCCTACGAGCAGTACTTC.

The chain couples TRBV5-1 to TRBJ2-7; unclear D gene. The CDR3 sequence is 15 residues long. Per germline, CDR1 SGHRS and CDR2 YFSETQ. Trimming stripped 5 bases from V and 0 bases from J, with 15 bases between. The CDR3 DNA follows: TGCGCCAGCAGTACCGTAGAGGCCGACTCCTACGAGCAGTACTTC. Translating gives CASSTVEADSYEQYF.

The chain links TRBV11-1 to TRBJ1-1; D possibly corresponds to TRBD1 (5 bases). Germline CDR1 reads SGHAT; CDR2 reads FQDESV (reference sequence). With 5 bases removed from V and 2 bases from J, the gap between germline ends came to 15 bases. The CDR3 consists of 15 residues. CDR3 amino acids: CASSRGSFGNTEAFF. CDR3 DNA: TGTGCCAGCAGCCGGGGGTCCTTCGGTAACACTGAAGCTTTCTTT. Variable domain in full (rest from reference TRBV11-1 and TRBJ1-1): EAEVAQSPRYKITEKSQAVAFWCDPISGHATLYWYRQILGQGPELLVQFQDESVVDDSQLPKDRFSAERLKGVDSTLKIQPAELGDSAMYLCASSRGSFGNTEAFFGQGTRLTVV.

The chain links TRBV27 to TRBJ2-7, with 13 bases matching TRBD2. The CDR3 totals 14 residues. J was trimmed by 4 bases and V by 6 bases; bases with no gene match: 3. CDR1 is MNHEY, CDR2 SMNVEV, per germline (reference sequence). CDR3 sequence reads: CASRLAGGGYEQYF. CDR3 in DNA: TGTGCCAGCAGACTAGCGGGAGGGGGGTACGAGCAGTACTTC.

Comments on this clone: Its ends do not fully match the called genes, so a read error is possible. The chain couples TRBV7-7 to TRBJ2-1; 7 nucleotides match TRBD1. The CDR3 sequence is 14 residues long. The germline gives CDR1 SSHAT, CDR2 FNYEAQ (reference sequence). This chain's CDR3 is CASSPGQTYNEQFF. Written as DNA, the CDR3 is TGTGCTAGCAGCCCGGGACAGACCTACAATGAGCAGTTCTTC.

The chain carries TRBV30 and TRBJ1-6; 7 bases agree with TRBD1. The CDR3 covers 14 residues. The germline V gene encodes CDR1 GTSNPN and CDR2 SVGIG (reference sequence). The V and J ends lost 4 bases and 6 bases, in that order; junction bases with no gene match: 6. CDR3 sequence (DNA): TGTGCCTGGAATAGGGCAGGGGGTAATTCACCCCTCCACTTT. The encoded protein is CAWNRAGGNSPLHF.